Below are 32 T cell receptor beta chains sequenced from a single sample in a study of shared clonotypes between healthy human individuals. Only in-frame clones appear in the TCRdb table, and some are missing; sequencing was by immunoSEQ multiplex PCR. This sample carries more than 2,000,000 clones, more than 85% of them seen once, and the ten largest clones take roughly 0.36%. The specimen was naive CD4+ T cells from PBMCs. Subset in this sample: CD45RA+ positively selected. These receptors all stem from a man between 18 and 29 years old in good health. Some clones in this sample may be carry-over from other donors' samples.

V usage is TRBV10-1 and J usage is TRBJ2-7; maybe TRBD1 (5 bases). V lost 0 bases to trimming and J lost 4 bases, with 13 bases between them. Germline V lookup: CDR1 WNHNN, CDR2 SYGVQD (reference sequence). CDR3 size: 15 residues. CDR3 region: CASSESAGPWYEQYF. The CDR3 nucleotides are TGCGCCAGCAGTGAGTCCGCAGGGCCTTGGTACGAGCAGTACTTC.

The J gene is TRBJ1-2, the V gene TRBV28; weak D call: TRBD1 (5 bases). Germline loops: CDR1 MDHEN, CDR2 SYDVKM. Trimming took 5 bases from V and 4 from J, leaving 14 bases between them. The CDR3 length is 14 residues. The CDR3 DNA sequence: TGTGCCAGCAGTACCCCCGGGGGTAGCTATGGCTACACCTTC. Translating gives CASSTPGGSYGYTF.

This clone was observed a single time. The chain links TRBV7-3 to TRBJ2-2; the match to TRBD2 covers 11 bases. Trimming at V came to 4 bases and at J to 6 bases, leaving 7 bases not matched to a gene. CDR3 size: 16 residues. The germline V gene has CDR1 SGHTA and CDR2 FQGTGA. CDR3 residues: CASSSRTSGRSGELFF. Written as DNA, the CDR3 is TGTGCCAGCAGCTCCAGGACTAGCGGGCGGTCCGGGGAGCTGTTTTTT.

V gene TRBV5-1 combines with J gene TRBJ1-2; D unclear. Looked up from germline, CDR1 is SGHRS and CDR2 is YFSETQ. V was pared by 0 bases and J by 1 base, with 7 bases between. The CDR3 has 14 amino acids. As DNA, the CDR3 is TGCGCCAGCAGCTTGGCCCGGGGTAACTATGGCTACACCTTC. Encoded protein: CASSLARGNYGYTF.

This chain connects TRBV6-1 to TRBJ1-2; unclear D gene. The CDR3 extends over 13 amino acids. CDR1 MNHNS and CDR2 SASEGT come from the germline V gene. V was shortened by 4 bases and J by 3 bases, with 9 bases between the two germline ends. The CDR3 protein is CASSVKVDYGYTF. The CDR3 nucleotides read TGTGCCAGCAGTGTCAAAGTGGACTATGGCTACACCTTC.

With regard to this clone: Additional DNA sequences in this sample encode the identical CDR3. The rearrangement uses TRBV7-9 and TRBJ1-2; 10 bases map to TRBD1. Germline loops: CDR1 SEHNR, CDR2 FQNEAQ (reference sequence). This CDR3 comprises 14 residues. The ends lost 4 bases at V and 4 bases at J; junction bases unmatched: 3. The CDR3 coding sequence is TGTGCCAGCAGCTCGGACAGGGGGTTCTATGGCTACACCTTC. Protein: CASSSDRGFYGYTF.

The rearrangement joins TRBV5-4 to TRBJ1-2; tentative D call: TRBD1 (6 bases). V lost 4 bases and J lost 6, with 16 bases in between. From germline, CDR1 is SGHNT and CDR2 YYREEE (reference sequence). This CDR3 spans 14 amino acids. CDR3 sequence: CASSLLGGSDGYTF. The DNA of the CDR3 is TGTGCCAGCAGCCTCCTCGGGGGCTCTGATGGCTACACCTTC.

This clone was recorded only once. The chain employs TRBV5-6 and TRBJ2-3; the match to TRBD1 covers 7 bases. The ends lost 2 bases at V and 2 bases at J; junction bases unmatched: 5. CDR1 and CDR2 from the germline V gene are SGHDT and YYEEEE. The CDR3 is made up of 15 amino acids. CDR3 coding DNA: TGTGCCAGCAGCTTTGGACAGGTTATCACAGATACGCAGTATTTT. It is translated as CASSFGQVITDTQYF. Looking up the rest from reference TRBV5-6 and TRBJ2-3 gives the full variable domain: DAGVTQSPTHLIKTRGQQVTLRCSPKSGHDTVSWYQQALGQGPQFIFQYYEEEERQRGNFPDRFSGHQFPNYSSELNVNALLLGDSALYLCASSFGQVITDTQYFGPGTRLTVL.

The rearrangement uses TRBV2 and TRBJ2-5, with 9 bases identical to TRBD2. This CDR3 is 12 amino acids long. Germline V gene sequence: CDR1 SNHLY, CDR2 FYNNEI. J lost 4 bases, V lost 8 bases, and 2 bases had no gene match. The CDR3 nucleotides are TGTGCCAGCCAGGGACTAGCAGAGACCCAGTACTTC. Residues: CASQGLAETQYF.

This chain uses TRBV28 with TRBJ1-1; no clear D. V was pared by 1 base and J by 6 bases, with 15 bases between. Germline CDR1 reads MDHEN; CDR2 reads SYDVKM. The CDR3 extends over 15 amino acids. The CDR3 sequence is CASSLYEGYRAEAFF. DNA of the CDR3: TGTGCCAGCAGTTTATATGAGGGTTATAGGGCTGAAGCTTTCTTT.

The J gene is TRBJ2-3, the V gene TRBV7-9, with 9 bases identical to TRBD2. The germline CDR1 and CDR2 sequences are SEHNR and FQNEAQ (reference sequence). Germline trimming cut 5 bases from V and 4 bases from J; bases unmatched to any gene: 13. The CDR3 is 17 amino acids. CDR3 region: CASSPRGAGGSADTQYF. The CDR3 DNA reads TGTGCCAGCAGCCCCAGGGGAGCGGGAGGATCCGCAGATACGCAGTATTTT. The whole variable domain, filled in from reference TRBV7-9 and TRBJ2-3, reads DTGVSQNPRHKITKRGQNVTFRCDPISEHNRLYWYRQTLGQGPEFLTYFQNEAQLEKSRLLSDRFSAERPKGSFSTLEIQRTEQGDSAMYLCASSPRGAGGSADTQYFGPGTRLTVL.

The CDR3: CASSLTPGLTYF. The DNA of the CDR3 is TGTGCCAGCAGCCTTACCCCGGGACTGACGTACTTC. The chain is built from TRBV7-2 and TRBJ2-7, with D perhaps TRBD2 (6 bases). This CDR3 has 12 amino acids. V was cut by 5 bases and J by 12 bases, with 17 bases left in between. Germline CDR1 SGHTA, CDR2 FQGNSA.

The chain has TRBV2 and TRBJ1-4, with D unclear. The length of the CDR3 is 11 residues. CDR1 and CDR2 from the germline V gene are SNHLY and FYNNEI. V dropped 6 bases and J dropped 11 bases, with 10 bases sitting between them. Here the CDR3 reads CASRLNGKLFF. CDR3 in DNA: TGTGCCAGCAGATTAAATGGGAAACTGTTTTTT.

The rearrangement uses TRBV6-6 and TRBJ2-2; 7 bases map to TRBD1. Looked up from germline, CDR1 is MNHNY and CDR2 is SVGAGI (reference sequence). The CDR3 spans 16 residues. V shed 4 bases, J shed 4 bases, and the junction held 9 bases outside the gene matches. The CDR3 sequence: CASSFTGVGGTGELFF. The CDR3 coding sequence is TGTGCCAGCAGTTTCACAGGGGTCGGTGGCACCGGGGAGCTGTTTTTT.

This chain joins TRBV11-2 and TRBJ1-3; D is unclear. The length of the CDR3 is 16 residues. The germline V gene has CDR1 SGHAT and CDR2 FQNNGV. V dropped 4 bases and J dropped 0 bases, with 13 bases sitting between them. CDR3 sequence (DNA): TGTGCCAGCAGCTACAATTGGGGAAGCTCTGGAAACACCATATATTTT. Protein product: CASSYNWGSSGNTIYF. The full variable domain, completed using reference TRBV11-2 and TRBJ1-3, is EAGVAQSPRYKIIEKRQSVAFWCNPISGHATLYWYQQILGQGPKLLIQFQNNGVVDDSQLPKDRFSAERLKGVDSTLKIQPAKLEDSAVYLCASSYNWGSSGNTIYFGEGSWLTVV.

This clone came up a few times. The sample contains more than one DNA sequence encoding this CDR3. The chain uses TRBV29-1 and TRBJ1-1; D might be TRBD1 (5 bases). The germline gives CDR1 SQVTM, CDR2 ANQGSEA. Trimming shortened V by 4 bases and J by 0 bases, and 6 bases separated the two germline ends. CDR3 length: 12 residues. The CDR3 protein is CSVGGMNTEAFF. CDR3 DNA: TGCAGCGTTGGGGGCATGAACACTGAAGCTTTCTTT.

About this clone itself: The sample holds other DNA sequences that translate to the same CDR3. The chain links TRBV28 to TRBJ2-1; D gene uncertain. The CDR3 spans 14 residues. Trimming removed 2 bases at V and 0 bases at J, with 5 bases between. Germline V lookup: CDR1 MDHEN, CDR2 SYDVKM. CDR3 protein: CASSLPSSYNEQFF. CDR3 sequence (DNA): TGTGCCAGCAGTTTACCGAGCTCCTACAATGAGCAGTTCTTC.

This chain joins TRBV29-1 and TRBJ2-3; 11 bases line up with TRBD2. V trimming: 6 bases; J trimming: 0 bases; junction bases outside the gene matches: 5. This CDR3 is built from 15 residues. Germline CDR1 SQVTM, CDR2 ANQGSEA. The CDR3 nucleotides read TGCAGCGTGGATAGCGGGAGGGATAGCACAGATACGCAGTATTTT. Amino acids: CSVDSGRDSTDTQYF.

As for this clone: At the DNA level, this CDR3 is encoded by other sequences in the same sample as well. The J gene is TRBJ1-5, the V gene TRBV28, with 7 bases matching TRBD1. The V gene end was trimmed by 6 bases and the J gene end by 2 bases; junction bases not matched to a gene: 4. Germline CDR1 is MDHEN and CDR2 is SYDVKM. The CDR3 is made up of 14 amino acids. CDR3 residues: CASSQGGGNQPQHF. In DNA, the CDR3 is TGTGCCAGCAGCCAGGGGGGTGGCAATCAGCCCCAGCATTTT. Full variable domain (rest looked up from reference TRBV28 and TRBJ1-5): DVKVTQSSRYLVKRTGEKVFLECVQDMDHENMFWYRQDPGLGLRLIYFSYDVKMKEKGDIPEGYSVSREKKERFSLILESASTNQTSMYLCASSQGGGNQPQHFGDGTRLSIL.

The V gene is TRBV5-1, the J gene TRBJ2-7, with D possibly being TRBD1 (6 bases). With 4 bases removed from V and 0 bases from J, the gap between germline ends came to 14 bases. Germline assignment: CDR1 SGHRS and CDR2 YFSETQ. This CDR3 has 15 amino acids. The CDR3, as DNA: TGCGCCAGCAGCCGACCGGGACAAAGCTCCTACGAGCAGTACTTC. Protein: CASSRPGQSSYEQYF.

V is TRBV7-2 and J is TRBJ1-4, with 10 bases fitting TRBD1. CDR1 and CDR2 (germline): SGHTA, FQGNSA. The V and J ends lost 3 bases and 10 bases, in that order; junction bases with no gene match: 11. The CDR3 is 16 amino acids. Here the CDR3 DNA reads TGTGCCAGCAGCTTTATAACCGGGACAGGGGCGATAAAACTGTTTTTT. Protein: CASSFITGTGAIKLFF.

V is TRBV4-3 and J is TRBJ2-2; D gene uncertain. Germline lookup yields CDR1 LGHNA and CDR2 YSLEER. This CDR3 has 17 residues. Trimming cost V 0 bases and J 4 bases, with 15 bases left between them. CDR3 region: CASSQDLLGLGTGELFF. CDR3 coding DNA: TGCGCCAGCAGCCAAGATCTGTTGGGTTTGGGCACCGGGGAGCTGTTTTTT.

The gene calls are TRBV5-1 and TRBJ2-7; D call uncertain. Trimming took 1 base from V and 4 from J, leaving 9 bases between them. The CDR3 spans 13 residues. Germline V gene data show CDR1 as SGHRS and CDR2 as YFSETQ. The CDR3 DNA reads as TGCGCCAGCAGCTTGTCGCCCCCTTACGAGCAGTACTTC. Amino acids: CASSLSPPYEQYF.

The chain links TRBV15 to TRBJ2-7; 8 bases are a match to TRBD2. J was trimmed by 5 bases and V by 3 bases; bases with no gene match: 12. CDR1 LNHNV and CDR2 YYDKDF come from the germline V gene (reference sequence). The CDR3 consists of 16 residues. The CDR3 loop reads CATSSGSGRWGDEQYF. Here the CDR3 DNA reads TGTGCCACCAGCAGCGGGAGCGGGAGATGGGGTGACGAGCAGTACTTC.

About this clone: The sample contains more than one DNA sequence encoding this CDR3. This sequence joins TRBV4-3 and TRBJ1-5; 7 bases fit TRBD1. CDR1 and CDR2 from the germline V gene are LGHNA and YSLEER. This CDR3 has 14 amino acids. The ends lost 4 bases at V and 6 bases at J; junction bases unmatched: 6. CDR3 coding DNA: TGCGCCAGCAGCCTCACAGGGGTAGGTCAGCCCCAGCATTTT. Translation gives CASSLTGVGQPQHF.

The CDR3 bases are TGTGCCAGCAGCCGCATACGGGGAAGCTCCTACGAGCAGTACTTC. Its translation is CASSRIRGSSYEQYF. The chain couples TRBV14 to TRBJ2-7, with D perhaps matching TRBD2 (5 bases). Trimming shortened V by 4 bases and J by 0 bases, and 13 bases separated the two germline ends. The length of the CDR3 is 15 residues. The germline V gene encodes CDR1 SGHDN and CDR2 FVKESK.

This chain links TRBV7-6 with TRBJ2-7, with D unclear. The CDR3 extends over 14 amino acids. Between the trimmed V and J ends, which lost 1 base and 1 base, there was a span of 8 bases. In germline, CDR1 is SGHVS, CDR2 FNYEAQ. DNA for the CDR3: TGTGCCAGCAGCTTAGATCCCGCTTCCTACGAGCAGTACTTC. Translating it yields CASSLDPASYEQYF.

This clone was observed a handful of times. J is TRBJ2-2 and V is TRBV21-1; the D call in the table, TRBD1, was not verified against the DNA. TRBV21-1 is tagged as a pseudogene. The CDR3 covers 16 residues. As DNA, the CDR3 is TGTGCCAGCAGCAAAGGTCCGGACAGTTACACCGGGGAGCTGTTTTTT. It yields the protein CASSKGPDSYTGELFF.

The rearrangement joins TRBV4-2 to TRBJ2-7; 9 nucleotides match TRBD1. The CDR3 runs 14 residues. Unmatched junction bases numbered 7, after V lost 4 bases and J lost 6 bases. Germline lookup yields CDR1 LGHNA and CDR2 YNFKEQ. The CDR3 reads CASSLIATGGEQYF. The DNA of the CDR3 is TGTGCCAGCAGCCTCATAGCGACAGGGGGCGAGCAGTACTTC.

The genes are TRBV7-2 and TRBJ1-5; D is uncertain. This CDR3 has 16 amino acids. Germline CDR1 is SGHTA and CDR2 is FQGNSA. Trimming shortened V by 5 bases and J by 0 bases, and 14 bases separated the two germline ends. The CDR3 here is CASSPEGFYSNQPQHF. The CDR3 bases are TGTGCCAGCAGCCCGGAGGGCTTCTATAGCAATCAGCCCCAGCATTTT.

This clone came up a few times. The V and J genes are TRBV29-1 and TRBJ1-2; a weak D match, TRBD1 (5 bases). From germline, CDR1 is SQVTM and CDR2 ANQGSEA. This CDR3 is 13 amino acids long. Trimming took off 7 bases at V and 2 bases at J, with 14 bases between the two ends. In DNA form, the CDR3 reads TGCAGCGCTACGACAGAGAGCAACTATGGCTACACCTTC. Protein product: CSATTESNYGYTF.

This chain uses TRBV9 with TRBJ2-1; the match to TRBD2 covers 10 bases. This CDR3 spans 14 amino acids. Germline-derived CDR1 and CDR2 are SGDLS and YYNGEE. Trimming removed 6 bases from V and 3 bases from J; junction bases left unmatched: 3. This chain's CDR3 is CASTPSGSYNEQFF. The DNA of the CDR3 is TGTGCCAGCACCCCTAGCGGGAGCTACAATGAGCAGTTCTTC.